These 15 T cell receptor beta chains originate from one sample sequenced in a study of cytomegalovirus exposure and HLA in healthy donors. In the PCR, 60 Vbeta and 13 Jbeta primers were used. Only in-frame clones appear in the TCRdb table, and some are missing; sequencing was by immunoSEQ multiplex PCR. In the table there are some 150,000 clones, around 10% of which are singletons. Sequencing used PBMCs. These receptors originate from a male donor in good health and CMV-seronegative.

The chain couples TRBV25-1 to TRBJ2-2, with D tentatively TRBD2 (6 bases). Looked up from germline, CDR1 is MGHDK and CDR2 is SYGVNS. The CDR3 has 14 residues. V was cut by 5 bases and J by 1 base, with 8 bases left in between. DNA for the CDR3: TGTGCCAGCAGTAGGCGGGGGAACACCGGGGAGCTGTTTTTT. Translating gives CASSRRGNTGELFF. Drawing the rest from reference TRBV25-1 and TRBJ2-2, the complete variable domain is EADIYQTPRYLVIGTGKKITLECSQTMGHDKMYWYQQDPGMELHLIHYSYGVNSTEKGDLSSESTVSRIRTEHFPLTLESARPSHTSQYLCASSRRGNTGELFFGEGSRLTVL.

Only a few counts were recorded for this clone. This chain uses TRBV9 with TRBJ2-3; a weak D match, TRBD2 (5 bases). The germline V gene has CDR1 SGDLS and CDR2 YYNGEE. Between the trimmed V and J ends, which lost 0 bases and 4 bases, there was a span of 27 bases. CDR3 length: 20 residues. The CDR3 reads CASSVGRGWAGRDSPDTQYF. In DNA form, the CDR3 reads TGTGCCAGCAGCGTAGGTCGGGGTTGGGCAGGCCGCGATAGCCCAGATACGCAGTATTTT.

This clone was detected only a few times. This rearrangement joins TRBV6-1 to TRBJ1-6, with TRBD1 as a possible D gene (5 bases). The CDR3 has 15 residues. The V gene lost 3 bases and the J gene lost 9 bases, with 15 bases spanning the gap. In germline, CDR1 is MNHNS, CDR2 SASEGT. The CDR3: CASSEGGVESSPLHF. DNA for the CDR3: TGTGCCAGCAGTGAGGGGGGGGTTGAAAGTTCACCCCTCCACTTT.

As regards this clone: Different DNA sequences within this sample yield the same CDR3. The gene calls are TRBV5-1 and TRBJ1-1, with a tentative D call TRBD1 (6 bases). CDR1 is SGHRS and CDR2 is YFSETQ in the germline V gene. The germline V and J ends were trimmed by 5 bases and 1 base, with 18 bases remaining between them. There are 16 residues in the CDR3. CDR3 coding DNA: TGCGCCAGCAGTCCCCTCTTCAGGGGCCCGAACACTGAAGCTTTCTTT. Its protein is CASSPLFRGPNTEAFF.

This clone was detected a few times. For the CDR3, the DNA is TGTGCCAGCACCCCGGGAGGATATCAGCCCCAGCATTTT. Its protein product is CASTPGGYQPQHF. This chain links TRBV28 with TRBJ1-5; no reliable D call. V gave up 7 bases and J gave up 5 bases, with 12 bases separating them. This CDR3 region has 13 residues. Germline V gives CDR1 MDHEN, CDR2 SYDVKM. Full variable domain (missing parts from reference TRBV28 and TRBJ1-5): DVKVTQSSRYLVKRTGEKVFLECVQDMDHENMFWYRQDPGLGLRLIYFSYDVKMKEKGDIPEGYSVSREKKERFSLILESASTNQTSMYLCASTPGGYQPQHFGDGTRLSIL.

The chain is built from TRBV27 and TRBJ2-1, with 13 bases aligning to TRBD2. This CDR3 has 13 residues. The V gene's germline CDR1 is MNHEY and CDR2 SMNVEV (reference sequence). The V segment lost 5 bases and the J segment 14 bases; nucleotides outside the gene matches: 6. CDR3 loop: CASSIGLAGVEFF. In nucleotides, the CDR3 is TGTGCCAGCAGTATAGGACTAGCGGGAGTCGAGTTCTTC.

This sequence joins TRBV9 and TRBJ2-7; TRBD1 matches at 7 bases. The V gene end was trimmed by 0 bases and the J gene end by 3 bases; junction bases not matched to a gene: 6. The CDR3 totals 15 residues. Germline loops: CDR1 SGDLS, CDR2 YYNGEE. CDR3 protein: CASSVGGTVNYEQYF. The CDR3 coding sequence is TGTGCCAGCAGCGTAGGAGGGACAGTTAACTACGAGCAGTACTTC.

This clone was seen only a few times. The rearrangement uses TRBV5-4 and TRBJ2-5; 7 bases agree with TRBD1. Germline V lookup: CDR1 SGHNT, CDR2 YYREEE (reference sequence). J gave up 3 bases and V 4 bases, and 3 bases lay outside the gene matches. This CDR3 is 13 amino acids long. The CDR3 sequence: CASSLGQKETQYF. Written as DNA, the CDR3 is TGTGCCAGCAGCCTGGGACAGAAAGAGACCCAGTACTTC.

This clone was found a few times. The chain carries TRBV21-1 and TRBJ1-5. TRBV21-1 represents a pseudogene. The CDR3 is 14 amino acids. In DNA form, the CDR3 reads TGTGCCAGCAGTCAACGGAGGGCCCGGCAGCCCCAGCATTTT. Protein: CASSQRRARQPQHF.

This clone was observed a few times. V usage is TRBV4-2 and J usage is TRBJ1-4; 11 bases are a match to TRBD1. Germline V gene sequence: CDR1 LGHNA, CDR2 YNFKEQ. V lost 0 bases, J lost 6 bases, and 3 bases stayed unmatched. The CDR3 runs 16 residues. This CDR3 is CASSQDPGQGDEKLFF. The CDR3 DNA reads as TGTGCCAGCAGCCAAGATCCGGGACAGGGGGATGAAAAACTGTTTTTT.

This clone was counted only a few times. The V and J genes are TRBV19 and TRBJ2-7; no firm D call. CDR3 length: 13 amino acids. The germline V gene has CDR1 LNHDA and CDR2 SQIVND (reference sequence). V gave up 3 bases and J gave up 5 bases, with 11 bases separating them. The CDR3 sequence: CASSMLLRDEQYF. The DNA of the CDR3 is TGTGCCAGTAGTATGTTGCTCCGGGACGAGCAGTACTTC.

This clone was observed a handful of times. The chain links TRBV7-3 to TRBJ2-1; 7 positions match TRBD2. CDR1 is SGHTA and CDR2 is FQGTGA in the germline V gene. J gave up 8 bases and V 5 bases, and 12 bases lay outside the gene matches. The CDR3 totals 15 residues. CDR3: CASSPGGGSWDEQFF. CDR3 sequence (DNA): TGTGCCAGCAGCCCTGGCGGGGGTAGCTGGGATGAGCAGTTCTTC.

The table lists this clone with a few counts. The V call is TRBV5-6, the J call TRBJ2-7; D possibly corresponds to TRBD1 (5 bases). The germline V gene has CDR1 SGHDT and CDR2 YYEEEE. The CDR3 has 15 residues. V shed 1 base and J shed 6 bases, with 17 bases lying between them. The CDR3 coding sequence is TGTGCCAGCAGCTTGAGAAGGGCAGGGATGTCCGAGCAGTACTTC. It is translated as CASSLRRAGMSEQYF.

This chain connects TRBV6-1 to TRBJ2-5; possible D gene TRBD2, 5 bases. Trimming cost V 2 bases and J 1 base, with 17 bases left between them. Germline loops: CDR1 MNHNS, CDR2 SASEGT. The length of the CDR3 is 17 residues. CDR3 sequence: CASSEIRRAGLQETQYF. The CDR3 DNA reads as TGTGCCAGCAGTGAAATACGGAGAGCAGGACTCCAAGAGACCCAGTACTTC.

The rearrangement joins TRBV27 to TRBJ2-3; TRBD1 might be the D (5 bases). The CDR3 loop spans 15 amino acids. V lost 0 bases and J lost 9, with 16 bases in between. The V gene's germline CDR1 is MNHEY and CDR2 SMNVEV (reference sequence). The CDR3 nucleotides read TGTGCCAGCAGTTTATCGGACCCTAGGGGTGCAACGCAGTATTTT. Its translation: CASSLSDPRGATQYF.